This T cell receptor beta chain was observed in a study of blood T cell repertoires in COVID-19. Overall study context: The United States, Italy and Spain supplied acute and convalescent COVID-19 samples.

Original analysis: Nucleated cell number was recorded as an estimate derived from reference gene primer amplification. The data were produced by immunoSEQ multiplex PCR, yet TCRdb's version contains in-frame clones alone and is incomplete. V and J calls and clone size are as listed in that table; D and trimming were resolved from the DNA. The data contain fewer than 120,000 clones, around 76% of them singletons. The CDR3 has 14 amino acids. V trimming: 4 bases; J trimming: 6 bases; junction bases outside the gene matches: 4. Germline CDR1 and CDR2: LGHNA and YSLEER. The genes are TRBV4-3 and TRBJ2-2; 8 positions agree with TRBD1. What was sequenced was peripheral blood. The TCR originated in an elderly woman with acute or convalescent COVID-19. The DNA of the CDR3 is TGCGCCAGCAGCCCGGACAGGGAGGCCGGGGAGCTGTTTTTT. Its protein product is CASSPDREAGELFF.